One sample yielded the 26 T cell receptor beta chains listed below, sequenced in a study of control samples from healthy donors and cancer patients. Sequencing used immunoSEQ multiplex PCR; TCRdb keeps in-frame clones, though not all of them. The repertoire consists of 100,000 to 120,000 clones, with around 82% occurring once and the leading ten covering under 15%. Sequencing input: blood. The receptors shown here come from a woman between 45 and 65 years old in good health.

The genes are TRBV29-1 and TRBJ1-5, with TRBD1 matching over 9 bases. The CDR3 contains 13 residues. V lost 6 bases and J lost 5; bases outside the gene matches: 5. Germline values: CDR1 SQVTM, CDR2 ANQGSEA. CDR3 region: CSVQGAIDQPQHF. Written as DNA, the CDR3 is TGCAGCGTACAGGGGGCTATTGATCAGCCCCAGCATTTT.

The chain carries TRBV18 and TRBJ1-1, with unresolved D. The CDR3 spans 16 residues. Germline V gives CDR1 KGHSH, CDR2 LQKENI. V dropped 3 bases and J dropped 4 bases, with 18 bases sitting between them. The CDR3 sequence: CASSPRMVGSGTEAFF. The CDR3 DNA reads TGTGCCAGCTCACCGCGGATGGTAGGGTCGGGCACTGAAGCTTTCTTT.

The chain joins TRBV5-1 to TRBJ1-2; possibly TRBD1 for D (5 bases). The CDR3 runs to 16 residues. V gave up 4 bases and J gave up 4 bases, with 20 bases separating them. The germline CDR1 and CDR2 sequences are SGHRS and YFSETQ. The DNA of the CDR3 is TGCGCCAGCAGCCCGGACCCGTGGGGCTCCTCCTATGGCTACACCTTC. Translating gives CASSPDPWGSSYGYTF. Full variable domain (missing parts from reference TRBV5-1 and TRBJ1-2): KAGVTQTPRYLIKTRGQQVTLSCSPISGHRSVSWYQQTPGQGLQFLFEYFSETQRNKGNFPGRFSGRQFSNSRSEMNVSTLELGDSALYLCASSPDPWGSSYGYTFGSGTRLTVV.

The chain is built from TRBV23-1 and TRBJ2-1; D remains unclear. TRBV23-1 belongs to the ORF category, with a function that is uncertain. The CDR3 contains 12 residues. V dropped 4 bases and J dropped 12 bases, with 13 bases sitting between them. The chain's CDR3 is CASSLPPGWQFF. The CDR3 DNA sequence: TGCGCCAGCAGTCTCCCCCCGGGTTGGCAGTTCTTC.

The V call is TRBV19, the J call TRBJ1-1, with D tentatively TRBD1 (5 bases). This CDR3 is 11 amino acids long. V was clipped by 6 bases and J by 6 bases, with 8 bases between them. Germline lookup yields CDR1 LNHDA and CDR2 SQIVND (reference sequence). The CDR3: CASRSGAEAFF. The CDR3 DNA reads as TGTGCCAGTAGATCGGGGGCTGAAGCTTTCTTT.

The V call is TRBV10-3, the J call TRBJ2-5; 12 bases align to TRBD2. The CDR3 is 15 amino acids. Trimming took 5 bases from V and 2 from J; bases not matched to a gene: 3. Germline values: CDR1 ENHRY, CDR2 SYGVKD. CDR3 coding DNA: TGTGCCATCAGTAGACTAGCGGGAGTACAAGAGACCCAGTACTTC. Its protein is CAISRLAGVQETQYF.

The genes are TRBV7-9 and TRBJ1-6, with TRBD1 as a possible D gene (5 bases). In germline, CDR1 is SEHNR, CDR2 FQNEAQ (reference sequence). The CDR3 runs 15 residues. V lost 7 bases and J lost 2, with 12 bases in between. This CDR3 is CASNQGTTYNSPLHF. In nucleotides, the CDR3 is TGTGCCAGCAACCAGGGTACCACCTATAATTCACCCCTCCACTTT.

This chain connects TRBV7-6 to TRBJ2-2; no clear D. CDR3 length: 15 amino acids. CDR1 SGHVS and CDR2 FNYEAQ come from the germline V gene. Trimming stripped 4 bases from V and 5 bases from J, with 14 bases between. CDR3 in amino acids: CASSSPQTGTGELFF. For the CDR3, the DNA is TGTGCCAGCAGCTCCCCCCAGACGGGTACCGGGGAGCTGTTTTTT.

The rearrangement links TRBV6-5 to TRBJ1-3; D is uncertain. The CDR3 extends over 12 amino acids. The V end was cut by 6 bases, the J end by 5 bases, with 8 bases between. The germline gives CDR1 MNHEY, CDR2 SVGAGI. The CDR3 DNA reads as TGTGCCAGCAGAGACGGAAGAAACACCATATATTTT. Translating it yields CASRDGRNTIYF.

This clone is a singleton in its sample. This sample also contains other DNA sequences that code for the same CDR3. This chain links TRBV7-2 with TRBJ1-1; D is perhaps TRBD1 (6 bases). This CDR3 is 15 amino acids long. V shed 3 bases and J shed 0 bases, with 11 bases lying between them. Per germline, CDR1 SGHTA and CDR2 FQGNSA. The CDR3 bases are TGTGCCAGCAGCTTTCCGGGGGCCATGAACACTGAAGCTTTCTTT. This codes for CASSFPGAMNTEAFF.

This chain uses TRBV7-3 with TRBJ2-1; D not resolved. CDR1 is SGHTA, CDR2 FQGTGA, per germline. V was trimmed by 2 bases and J by 0 bases, leaving 11 bases between them. There are 16 residues in the CDR3. CDR3 in amino acids: CASSLGPASSYNEQFF. Written as DNA, the CDR3 is TGTGCCAGCAGCTTAGGACCTGCCAGCTCCTACAATGAGCAGTTCTTC.

This clone is a singleton in its sample. V usage is TRBV15 and J usage is TRBJ2-7; 8 bases match TRBD2. The CDR3 is made up of 13 amino acids. J lost 2 bases, V lost 6 bases, and 3 bases had no gene match. Germline CDR1 and CDR2: LNHNV and YYDKDF (reference sequence). CDR3 region: CATSSGTTYEQYF. CDR3 DNA: TGTGCCACCAGTAGCGGGACGACCTACGAGCAGTACTTC.

The chain combines TRBV11-2 with TRBJ1-1, with D possibly matching TRBD1 (6 bases). CDR1 and CDR2 from the germline V gene are SGHAT and FQNNGV. V shed 1 base and J shed 1 base, with 13 bases lying between them. CDR3 length: 16 amino acids. Here the CDR3 DNA reads TGTGCCAGCAGCTTAGCCAGGGGAGGAAGGAACACTGAAGCTTTCTTT. The encoded protein is CASSLARGGRNTEAFF.

In its sample, this clone was seen a few times. The chain couples TRBV5-1 to TRBJ2-1; 8 nucleotides line up with TRBD2. Germline V lookup: CDR1 SGHRS, CDR2 YFSETQ. The junction had 14 bases not matched to a gene; V was cut back by 0 bases and J by 9 bases. The CDR3 has 17 amino acids. The chain's CDR3 is CASSLAFSGRAGFEQFF. The CDR3 nucleotides read TGCGCCAGCAGCTTGGCCTTTTCCGGGAGGGCCGGTTTTGAGCAGTTCTTC.

The chain recombines TRBV7-3 with TRBJ1-6; D call uncertain. Trimming took off 1 base at V and 7 bases at J, with 11 bases between the two ends. Germline CDR1 reads SGHTA; CDR2 reads FQGTGA. CDR3 size: 15 residues. CDR3 sequence reads: CASSLNRPGNSPLHF. The DNA of the CDR3 is TGTGCCAGCAGCTTAAATCGCCCAGGAAATTCACCCCTCCACTTT.

V is TRBV4-2 and J is TRBJ2-7; TRBD1 agrees at 7 bases. This CDR3 has 12 amino acids. CDR1 is LGHNA and CDR2 is YNFKEQ in the germline V gene. J lost 5 bases, V lost 8 bases, and 6 bases had no gene match. CDR3 sequence: CASGRQGNEQYF. The CDR3 nucleotides read TGTGCCAGCGGAAGACAGGGCAACGAGCAGTACTTC.

This chain uses TRBV9 with TRBJ2-3; D unclear. The germline CDR1 and CDR2 sequences are SGDLS and YYNGEE. V was shortened by 1 base and J by 0 bases, with 9 bases between the two germline ends. The CDR3 consists of 15 residues. CDR3 sequence: CASSVWSSSTDTQYF. DNA of the CDR3: TGTGCCAGCAGCGTATGGTCGTCTAGCACAGATACGCAGTATTTT.

V usage is TRBV14 and J usage is TRBJ2-7; D may match TRBD1 or TRBD2 (5 bases each). The ends were cut back, 1 base at V and 6 bases at J, with 10 bases in the middle. CDR3 length equals 13 residues. The germline V gene has CDR1 SGHDN and CDR2 FVKESK. The CDR3 DNA follows: TGTGCCAGCAGCCAAGTTAAGGGGACCGAGCAGTACTTC. As protein: CASSQVKGTEQYF.

The chain links TRBV2 to TRBJ2-7; 9 bases are a match to TRBD1. The CDR3 runs to 13 residues. Looked up from germline, CDR1 is SNHLY and CDR2 is FYNNEI. The junction had 8 bases not matched to a gene; V was cut back by 7 bases and J by 7 bases. DNA of the CDR3: TGTGCCAGCAACCGGGACAGGGACAGGGAGCAGTACTTC. This encodes CASNRDRDREQYF.

This chain joins TRBV15 and TRBJ2-5; TRBD2 agrees at 8 bases. With V trimmed by 1 base and J by 4 bases, 5 bases remained unmatched. There are 15 residues in the CDR3. Germline values: CDR1 LNHNV, CDR2 YYDKDF (reference sequence). CDR3: CATSRVGSGVETQYF. The CDR3 DNA sequence: TGTGCCACCAGCAGAGTAGGTAGCGGGGTAGAGACCCAGTACTTC.

The rearrangement joins TRBV7-2 to TRBJ1-1; unclear D gene. CDR3 length: 14 amino acids. CDR1 is SGHTA and CDR2 is FQGNSA in the germline V gene. V lost 4 bases to trimming and J lost 6 bases, with 15 bases between them. CDR3: CASSSKSQMSEAFF. The DNA of the CDR3 is TGTGCCAGCAGCTCCAAATCCCAAATGTCTGAAGCTTTCTTT.

Judged by abundance, this clone is medium-sized. As DNA, the CDR3 is TGTGCCAGCAGTTTAGGACTAGCGGGGCAAGAGACCCAGTACTTC. Translating gives CASSLGLAGQETQYF. The gene calls are TRBV27 and TRBJ2-5; 12 bases line up with TRBD2. J gave up 2 bases and V 2 bases, and 0 bases lay outside the gene matches. The CDR3 totals 15 residues. Germline loops: CDR1 MNHEY, CDR2 SMNVEV (reference sequence).

The chain carries TRBV6-2 or TRBV6-3 and TRBJ1-5; no clear D. Germline V lookup: CDR1 MNHEY, CDR2 SVGEGT. Trimming shortened V by 6 bases and J by 5 bases, and 14 bases separated the two germline ends. The CDR3 loop spans 14 amino acids. The CDR3 region has the DNA TGTGCCAGCAGCTTTACGACAAGGGATCAGCCCCAGCATTTT. It codes for CASSFTTRDQPQHF.

V usage is TRBV6-4 and J usage is TRBJ1-4; 9 bases map to TRBD1. The J segment lost 7 bases and the V segment lost 4 bases, leaving 7 bases of the junction unmatched. The CDR3 runs to 15 residues. The V gene's germline CDR1 is MRHNA and CDR2 SNTAGT. The CDR3 sequence is CASSVHPGQGEKLFF. CDR3 DNA: TGTGCCAGCAGTGTACATCCGGGACAGGGTGAAAAACTGTTTTTT.

The V gene is TRBV5-4, the J gene TRBJ2-1; 8 bases line up with TRBD2. Trimming took 0 bases from V and 6 from J; bases not matched to a gene: 14. CDR1 is SGHNT, CDR2 YYREEE, per germline (reference sequence). This CDR3 is 18 amino acids long. CDR3 residues: CASSLDSRAGGFSNEQFF. Here the CDR3 DNA reads TGTGCCAGCAGCTTGGACAGTAGGGCGGGGGGCTTCTCCAATGAGCAGTTCTTC.

V gene TRBV28 combines with J gene TRBJ1-1; D is perhaps TRBD1 (6 bases). The CDR3 length is 11 residues. The ends were cut back, 7 bases at V and 4 bases at J, with 7 bases in the middle. Germline CDR1 is MDHEN and CDR2 is SYDVKM. Written as DNA, the CDR3 is TGTGCCAGCATACAGGGCACTGAAGCTTTCTTT. Amino acid sequence: CASIQGTEAFF. The entire variable domain, with the rest obtained from reference TRBV28 and TRBJ1-1, is as follows: DVKVTQSSRYLVKRTGEKVFLECVQDMDHENMFWYRQDPGLGLRLIYFSYDVKMKEKGDIPEGYSVSREKKERFSLILESASTNQTSMYLCASIQGTEAFFGQGTRLTVV.